Listed below are T cell receptor beta chains from one sample, sequenced in a study of cytomegalovirus exposure and HLA in healthy donors. Clones were sequenced by immunoSEQ multiplex PCR, and TCRdb holds only the in-frame ones, with some missing. The repertoire has about 360,000 clones, just over 85% of them found once; the top ten carry 0.83%. Sequences were obtained from PBMCs. These receptors all come from a young woman in good health and CMV-seronegative. Each CDR3 is given with its conserved first and last residue. The order of the fields is J gene, D gene, clone size, V gene, CDR3 DNA, CDR3 protein. A D gene is named only where the DNA matches it firmly. The size entry is marked missing in some rows and otherwise reads once, few, many or a size class.

TRBJ2-2,TRBD1,-,TRBV28,TGTGCCAGCAGTTTATGGGGGACAGTGAACACCGGGGAGCTGTTTTTT,CASSLWGTVNTGELFF
TRBJ1-4,-,-,TRBV5-1,TGCGCCAGCAGCCAGGCAGGGACTAATGAAAAACTGTTTTTT,CASSQAGTNEKLFF
TRBJ2-3,-,-,TRBV28,TGTGCCAGCAGTTTCCTTAGCGGCACAGATACGCAGTATTTT,CASSFLSGTDTQYF
TRBJ2-7,-,-,TRBV27,TGTGCCAGCAGTTTAGGCGGGAACGGTTACGAGCAGTACTTC,CASSLGGNGYEQYF
TRBJ2-2,TRBD2,few,TRBV10-1,TGCGCCAGCGGATTAGCGGGAGACACCGGGGAGCTGTTTTTT,CASGLAGDTGELFF
TRBJ2-2,-,-,TRBV29-1,TGCAGCGTTGAAGGTTTGCGGGATGGGGTCGGCGGGGAGCTGTTTTTT,CSVEGLRDGVGGELFF
TRBJ2-7,TRBD2,-,TRBV28,TGTGCCAGCAGTTTTCTAAGCGGGAACTACGAGCAGTACTTC,CASSFLSGNYEQYF
TRBJ2-5,-,-,TRBV4-2,TGTGCCAGCAGCCAAGATAGTTCTAGCGTTGAGACCCAGTACTTC,CASSQDSSSVETQYF
TRBJ1-5,-,few,TRBV18,TGTGCCAGCTCACCACGTTCAGGGGAGAATCAGCCCCAGCATTTT,CASSPRSGENQPQHF
TRBJ2-5,TRBD1,-,TRBV27,TGTGCCAGCAGTTTATTTGGGACAGGGTACGGCCAAGAGACCCAGTACTTC,CASSLFGTGYGQETQYF
TRBJ2-3,-,few,TRBV19,TGTGCCAGTAAGCCTAGCGCTAGCACAGATACGCAGTATTTT,CASKPSASTDTQYF
TRBJ1-5,-,-,TRBV5-1,TGCGCCAGCAGCCCCCTGGGAGGGAGTAGCAATCAGCCCCAGCATTTT,CASSPLGGSSNQPQHF
TRBJ2-3,TRBD2,-,TRBV10-3,TGTGCCATCAACCGGGGGGGCCTCGGAGATACGCAGTATTTT,CAINRGGLGDTQYF
TRBJ2-2,TRBD2,-,TRBV4-1,TGCGCCAGCAGCCAAGCCCTAGCGGGGGTGGCCGGGGAGCTGTTTTTT,CASSQALAGVAGELFF
TRBJ1-1,-,few,TRBV28,TGTGCCAGCAGTTTATCGGGGAACACTGAAGCTTTCTTT,CASSLSGNTEAFF
TRBJ1-3,-,few,TRBV30,TGTGCCTGGAGTGTACAGGATCGAAACACCATATATTTT,CAWSVQDRNTIYF
TRBJ2-7,-,-,TRBV11-2,TGTGCCAGCAGCCTCCAGGACACGTACTACGAGCAGTACTTC,CASSLQDTYYEQYF
TRBJ2-6,-,once,TRBV11-1,TGTGCCAGCAGCTCGCAGGGTGCTGGGGCCAACGTCCTGACTTTC,CASSSQGAGANVLTF
TRBJ2-1,-,-,TRBV6-5,TGTGCCAGCAGTTGGCAAAGCGGAAGCTCCTACAATGAGCAGTTCTTC,CASSWQSGSSYNEQFF
TRBJ2-7,TRBD1,-,TRBV14,TGTGCCAGCAGCCGATATAGCCAGGGGGCCTTCGAGCAGTACTTC,CASSRYSQGAFEQYF
TRBJ2-1,-,once,TRBV6-5,TGTGCCAGCAGTTACTCGGGATTTCGGGGCAATGAGCAGTTCTTC,CASSYSGFRGNEQFF
TRBJ2-2,TRBD1,-,TRBV6-4,TGTGCCAGCAGTGACGGGACAGGGGACACCGGGGAGCTGTTTTTT,CASSDGTGDTGELFF
TRBJ2-2,-,-,TRBV29-1,TGCAGCGTTTTCGGAGGAAACACCGGGGAGCTGTTTTTT,CSVFGGNTGELFF
TRBJ2-1,-,-,TRBV6-6,TGTGCCAGCAGTTACTCGAGACTAAACAATGAGCAGTTCTTC,CASSYSRLNNEQFF
TRBJ2-2,-,-,TRBV6-6,TGTGCCAGCAGTTACTCCCGGGCTGGAGGCACCGGGGAGCTGTTTTTT,CASSYSRAGGTGELFF
TRBJ1-5,-,-,TRBV6-6,TGTGCCAGCAGTTCAAGGGGGAGGGGACTCAATCAGCCCCAGCATTTT,CASSSRGRGLNQPQHF
TRBJ1-2,-,-,TRBV5-1,TGCGCCAGCAGCTTGGGGCGGACACTCGGACCCTATGGCTACACCTTC,CASSLGRTLGPYGYTF
TRBJ2-7,TRBD2,once,TRBV6-4,TGTGCCAGCAGTGCTAGGACTAGCGGGATTTACGAGCAGTACTTC,CASSARTSGIYEQYF
TRBJ2-3,TRBD2,-,TRBV7-8,TGTGCCAGCAGCTCCGGACTAGTTCAGGGTACGCAGTATTTT,CASSSGLVQGTQYF
TRBJ1-1,-,-,TRBV2,TGTGCCAGCAGTGATTTGGGCAACACTGAAGCTTTCTTT,CASSDLGNTEAFF
TRBJ1-1,TRBD1,-,TRBV7-9,TGTGCCAGCAGACCCTCGACAGGGACGAACACTGAAGCTTTCTTT,CASRPSTGTNTEAFF
TRBJ1-1,TRBD1,-,TRBV5-4,TGTGCCAGCAGCCCCAGGGGGATCACTGAAGCTTTCTTT,CASSPRGITEAFF
TRBJ2-1,-,-,TRBV21-1,TGTGCCAGCAGACTGAGTAGCGGGAGAGACTCCTACAATGAGCAGTTCTTC,CASRLSSGRDSYNEQFF
TRBJ2-1,TRBD2,-,TRBV2,TGTGCCAGCAGTGAAGCCGCTAGCGGGGGCCCAAGGTACAATGAGCAGTTCTTC,CASSEAASGGPRYNEQFF
TRBJ2-2,-,-,TRBV7-9,TGTGCCAGCTTAGCGCACACCGGGGAGCTGTTTTTT,CASLAHTGELFF
TRBJ2-7,TRBD2,-,TRBV4-1,TGCGCCAGCAGCCAAACTAGCGGGGGGGCCTACGAGCAGTACTTC,CASSQTSGGAYEQYF
TRBJ2-5,TRBD2,-,TRBV18,TGTGCCAGCTCCGGGGGAGGGGAGACCCAGTACTTC,CASSGGGETQYF
TRBJ2-7,-,-,TRBV7-6,TGTGCCAGCAGCTCGGAGCCCGGGACTGCCTACGAGCAGTACTTC,CASSSEPGTAYEQYF
TRBJ2-7,-,once,TRBV5-4,TGTGCCAGCAGTTTTAGCAGCGACGAGCAGTACTTC,CASSFSSDEQYF
TRBJ1-1,-,once,TRBV18,TGTGCCAGCTCACCCACCGGGACTCGAACAACTGAAGCTTTCTTT,CASSPTGTRTTEAFF
TRBJ2-7,-,-,TRBV27,TGTGCCAGCAGTAAGCGCGAGCAGTACTTC,CASSKREQYF
TRBJ2-2,-,-,TRBV27,TGTGCCAGCACGACAGTGAACACCGGGGAGCTGTTTTTT,CASTTVNTGELFF
TRBJ1-1,-,once,TRBV7-9,TGTGCCAGCAGCTTAGGACAGAACACTGAAGCTTTCTTT,CASSLGQNTEAFF
TRBJ2-7,TRBD1,-,TRBV7-6,TGTGCCAGCAGCCCTGGGACAGGATCCTACGAGCAGTACTTC,CASSPGTGSYEQYF
TRBJ1-1,-,few,TRBV18,TGTGCCAGCTCACCTGTAGCGGGGAACACTGAAGCTTTCTTT,CASSPVAGNTEAFF
TRBJ1-2,-,-,TRBV6-1,TGTGCCAGCAGCCCGCAGACTGAATCTAGCTATGGCTACACCTTC,CASSPQTESSYGYTF
TRBJ2-2,TRBD2,-,TRBV5-1,TGCGCCAGCAGCTTGGGACTAGCGGGTGGCGCCGGGGAGCTGTTTTTT,CASSLGLAGGAGELFF
TRBJ2-7,-,-,TRBV27,TGTGCCAGCAGTTTGTCAGGGGGGACTTACGAGCAGTACTTC,CASSLSGGTYEQYF
TRBJ2-3,-,-,TRBV27,TGTGCCAGCAGTTTACCGACTAGCACAGATACGCAGTATTTT,CASSLPTSTDTQYF
TRBJ1-3,-,few,TRBV14,TGTGCCAGCAGCCAAGAGAGGGGGTCGAACTCTGGAAACACCATATATTTT,CASSQERGSNSGNTIYF
TRBJ2-7,TRBD2,-,TRBV7-2,TGTGCCAGCAGCTTTGGGGCGGGAGAGACCTACGAGCAGTACTTC,CASSFGAGETYEQYF
TRBJ1-4,-,-,TRBV7-9,TGTGCCAGCAGCCAAAATGGACAGTCTAATGAAAAACTGTTTTTT,CASSQNGQSNEKLFF
TRBJ2-7,-,-,TRBV19,TGTGCCAGTAGTATAAGACGGAGGAGCTCCTACGAGCAGTACTTC,CASSIRRRSSYEQYF
TRBJ2-3,TRBD1,-,TRBV9,TGTGCCAGCAGCGTAGCCCTGACAGGGGGCGGGGGCACAGATACGCAGTATTTT,CASSVALTGGGGTDTQYF
TRBJ2-3,-,-,TRBV6-5,TGTGCCAGCAGTTACTCGGGGGAGGCCACAGATACGCAGTATTTT,CASSYSGEATDTQYF